These T cell receptor beta chains were read from a single sample in a study of blood T cell repertoires in COVID-19. Sequenced by immunoSEQ multiplex PCR; TCRdb stores in-frame clones only, minus some. The sample lists 25,000 to 35,000 clones; under 95% were seen once. The specimen was peripheral blood. All receptors derive from a man between 65 and 85 years old with active or convalescent COVID-19. The CDR3 runs from the conserved cysteine through the conserved F or W. Fields, in order: J gene, D gene, V gene, CDR3 length, CDR3 protein, CDR3 DNA. A D gene is named only where the DNA matches it firmly.

J: TRBJ2-1; D: TRBD2; V: TRBV6-5; length: 15; CDR3: CASNGGSGGYNEQFF; DNA: TGTGCCAGCAACGGTGGTAGCGGGGGATACAATGAGCAGTTCTTC
J: TRBJ1-2; D: TRBD1; V: TRBV29-1; length: 13; CDR3: CSVDRQGARGYTF; DNA: TGCAGCGTTGATCGACAGGGGGCGCGGGGCTACACCTTC
J: TRBJ2-7; D: TRBD1; V: TRBV5-4; length: 17; CDR3: CASSQDYGQGASYEQYF; DNA: TGTGCCAGCAGCCAAGACTATGGACAGGGGGCTTCCTACGAGCAGTACTTC
J: TRBJ2-3; D: -; V: TRBV3-1/TRBV3-2; length: 17; CDR3: CASSQTTGFSATDTQYF; DNA: TGTGCCAGCAGCCAAACGACAGGTTTCTCGGCGACAGATACGCAGTATTTT
J: TRBJ2-2; D: -; V: TRBV7-6; length: 16; CDR3: CASRTGGLTNTGELFF; DNA: TGTGCCAGCAGAACGGGCGGGCTGACGAACACCGGGGAGCTGTTTTTT
J: TRBJ2-2; D: -; V: TRBV2; length: 13; CDR3: CASSRENTGELFF; DNA: TGTGCCAGCAGCCGGGAGAACACCGGGGAGCTGTTTTTT
J: TRBJ1-6; D: -; V: TRBV25-1; length: 17; CDR3: CASSEDTGRSYNSPLHF; DNA: TGTGCCAGCAGTGAAGATACAGGAAGGTCCTATAATTCACCCCTCCACTTT
J: TRBJ1-1; D: -; V: TRBV29-1; length: 13; CDR3: CSAYPPKNTEAFF; DNA: TGCAGCGCTTATCCCCCTAAGAACACTGAAGCTTTCTTT
J: TRBJ1-2; D: TRBD1; V: TRBV19; length: 15; CDR3: CASSIWRDSNYGYTF; DNA: TGTGCCAGTAGTATATGGAGGGACAGTAACTATGGCTACACCTTC
J: TRBJ2-5; D: -; V: TRBV5-1; length: 12; CDR3: CATTGDQETQYF; DNA: TGCGCCACGACGGGGGACCAAGAGACCCAGTACTTC